This T cell receptor (beta chain) stems from a study of identical twins. TCRdb analysed the 5' RACE reads with MiXCR anew, one entry per CDR3 protein. The sample contains roughly 770,000 distinct CDR3 sequences, roughly 20% of which appear only once. The CDR3 consists of 15 residues. Germline CDR1 reads WNHNN; CDR2 reads SYGVQD (reference sequence). Trimming took 3 bases from V and 2 from J; bases not matched to a gene: 5. This sample was shared with a second study, whose subject was T cells expressing NK-cell markers.

Material for sequencing was PBMCs. This receptor was obtained from a woman aged 18-29 years in good health. The chain combines TRBV10-1 with TRBJ2-7; TRBD2 matches at 9 bases. DNA for the CDR3: TGCGCCAGCAGTGATGAAGCTAGCGGGACCTACGAGCAGTACTTC. Its protein product is CASSDEASGTYEQYF.